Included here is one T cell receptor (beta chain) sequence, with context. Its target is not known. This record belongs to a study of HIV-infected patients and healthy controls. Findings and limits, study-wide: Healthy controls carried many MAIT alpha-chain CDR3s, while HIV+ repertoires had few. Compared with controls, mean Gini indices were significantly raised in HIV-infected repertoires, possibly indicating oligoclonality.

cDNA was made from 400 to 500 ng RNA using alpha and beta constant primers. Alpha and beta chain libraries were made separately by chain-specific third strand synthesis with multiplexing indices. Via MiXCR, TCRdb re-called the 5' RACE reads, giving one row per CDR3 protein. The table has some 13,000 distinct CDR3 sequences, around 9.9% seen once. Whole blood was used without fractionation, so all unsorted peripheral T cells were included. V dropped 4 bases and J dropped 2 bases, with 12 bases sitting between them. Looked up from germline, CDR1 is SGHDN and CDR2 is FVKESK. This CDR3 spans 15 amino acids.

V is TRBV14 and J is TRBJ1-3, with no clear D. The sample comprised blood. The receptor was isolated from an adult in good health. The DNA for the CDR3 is TGTGCCAGCAGCCTTGGAGGTCAGGCTGGAAACACCATATATTTT. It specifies CASSLGGQAGNTIYF.